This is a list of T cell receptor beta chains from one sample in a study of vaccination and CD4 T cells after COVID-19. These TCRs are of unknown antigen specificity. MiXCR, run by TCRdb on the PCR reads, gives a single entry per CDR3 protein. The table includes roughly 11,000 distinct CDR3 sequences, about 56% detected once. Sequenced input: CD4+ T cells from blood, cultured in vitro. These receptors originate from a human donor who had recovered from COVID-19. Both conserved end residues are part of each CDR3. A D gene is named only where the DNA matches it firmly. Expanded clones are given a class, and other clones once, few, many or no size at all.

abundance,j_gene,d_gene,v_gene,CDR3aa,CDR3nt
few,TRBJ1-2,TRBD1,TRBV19,CASSMWTGGFGGYTF,TGTGCCAGTAGTATGTGGACAGGGGGGTTCGGTGGCTACACCTTC
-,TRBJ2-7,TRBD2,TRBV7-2,CASSSGLAGGARYEQYF,TGTGCCAGCAGCTCGGGACTAGCGGGAGGCGCTAGATACGAGCAGTACTTC
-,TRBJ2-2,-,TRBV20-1,CSARVAGNTGELFF,TGCAGTGCTAGAGTAGCAGGGAACACCGGGGAGCTGTTTTTT
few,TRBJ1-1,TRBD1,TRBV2,CASSEVQGRNTEAFF,TGTGCCAGCAGTGAAGTACAGGGGCGGAACACTGAAGCTTTCTTT
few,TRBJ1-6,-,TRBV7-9,CAGAPGSSYNSPLHF,TGTGCCGGGGCCCCTGGAAGCTCCTATAATTCACCCCTCCACTTT
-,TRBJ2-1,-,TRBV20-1,CSAREVIRNEQFF,TGCAGTGCTAGAGAAGTCATTAGGAATGAGCAGTTCTTC
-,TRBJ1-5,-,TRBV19,CASMTDNYFSNQPQHF,TGTGCCAGTATGACAGACAATTACTTTAGCAATCAGCCCCAGCATTTT
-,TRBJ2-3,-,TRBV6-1,CASSPVGGPGDTQYF,TGTGCCAGCAGTCCTGTCGGAGGGCCGGGAGATACGCAGTATTTT
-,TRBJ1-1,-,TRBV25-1,CASSEIGAGNTEAFF,TGTGCCAGCAGTGAGATTGGGGCAGGGAACACTGAAGCTTTCTTT
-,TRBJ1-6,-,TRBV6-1,CASSAKTGALVNSPLHF,TGTGCCAGCAGTGCAAAAACCGGGGCCCTGGTTAATTCACCCCTCCACTTT
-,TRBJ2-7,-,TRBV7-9,CASSFAHHQGYMQYF,TGTGCCAGCAGCTTTGCCCACCACCAGGGGTATATGCAGTACTTC
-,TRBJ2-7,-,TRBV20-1,CSARDPRQFYEQYF,TGCAGTGCTAGAGACCCTAGACAGTTCTACGAGCAGTACTTC
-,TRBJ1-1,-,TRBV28,CASSPPNRHNTEAFF,TGTGCCAGCAGTCCGCCGAACAGGCACAACACTGAAGCTTTCTTT
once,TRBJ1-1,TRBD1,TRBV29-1,CRAQNRGYTEAFF,TGCAGGGCACAAAACAGGGGTTATACTGAAGCTTTCTTT
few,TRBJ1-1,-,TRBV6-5,CASSYPGRGGEAFF,TGTGCCAGCAGTTACCCGGGCAGGGGAGGTGAAGCTTTCTTT
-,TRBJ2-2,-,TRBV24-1,CATSDLGAGSNTGELFF,TGTGCCACCAGTGATTTGGGTGCAGGGTCGAACACCGGGGAGCTGTTTTTT
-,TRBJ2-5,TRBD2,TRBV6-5,CASSFSGGHETQYF,TGTGCCAGCAGTTTTAGCGGGGGTCACGAGACCCAGTACTTC
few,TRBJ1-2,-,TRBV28,CASSQDHYGYTF,TGTGCCAGCAGCCAGGACCACTATGGCTACACCTTC
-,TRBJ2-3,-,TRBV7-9,CASSLGSFGSGGADTQYF,TGTGCCAGCAGCTTGGGATCGTTCGGGAGCGGTGGCGCAGATACGCAGTATTTT
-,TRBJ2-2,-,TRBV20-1,CSAGRAGIGELFF,TGCAGTGCCGGCCGGGCCGGGATCGGGGAGCTGTTTTTT
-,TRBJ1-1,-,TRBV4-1,CASSQEWTARKAFF,TGCGCCAGCAGCCAAGAGTGGACAGCTCGTAAAGCTTTCTTT
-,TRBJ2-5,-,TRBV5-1,CASSSNIEETQYF,TGCGCCAGCAGCTCCAACATCGAAGAGACCCAGTACTTC
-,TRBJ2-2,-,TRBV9,CASSVVMNTGELFF,TGTGCCAGCAGCGTTGTAATGAACACCGGGGAGCTGTTTTTT
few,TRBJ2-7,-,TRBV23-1,CARVPEYEQYF,TGCGCCAGGGTCCCAGAATACGAGCAGTACTTC
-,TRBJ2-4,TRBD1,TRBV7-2,CASSSRTGGRDIQYF,TGTGCCAGCAGCTCCAGGACAGGGGGGCGAGACATTCAGTACTTC
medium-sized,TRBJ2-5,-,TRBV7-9,CAGCTGSQETQYF,TGTGCCGGGTGTACAGGGTCGCAAGAGACCCAGTACTTC
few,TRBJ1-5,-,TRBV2,CASSELSSNQPQHF,TGTGCCAGCAGTGAATTGAGTTCTAATCAGCCCCAGCATTTT
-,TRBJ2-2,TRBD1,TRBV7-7,CASSVPGQGGNGELFF,TGTGCTAGCAGCGTACCGGGACAGGGGGGAAACGGGGAGCTGTTTTTT
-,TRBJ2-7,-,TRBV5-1,CASSLAGTATYEQYF,TGCGCCAGCAGCTTGGCCGGGACGGCCACCTACGAGCAGTACTTC
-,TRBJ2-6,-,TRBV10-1,CASSQTASGANVLTF,TGCGCCAGCAGCCAGACAGCCTCTGGGGCCAACGTCCTGACTTTC
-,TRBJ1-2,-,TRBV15,CATSLPGRGYTF,TGTGCCACCAGCCTCCCGGGGCGAGGCTACACCTTC